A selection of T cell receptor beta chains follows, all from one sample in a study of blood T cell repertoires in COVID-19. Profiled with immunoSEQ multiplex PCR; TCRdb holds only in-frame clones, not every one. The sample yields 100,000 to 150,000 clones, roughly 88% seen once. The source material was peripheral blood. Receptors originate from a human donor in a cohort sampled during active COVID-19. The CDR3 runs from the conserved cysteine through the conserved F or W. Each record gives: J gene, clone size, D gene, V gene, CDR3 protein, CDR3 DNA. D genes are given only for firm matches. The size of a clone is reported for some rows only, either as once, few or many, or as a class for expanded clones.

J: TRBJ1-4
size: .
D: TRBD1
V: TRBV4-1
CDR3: CASSTGETNEKLFF
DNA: TGCGCCAGCAGCACAGGGGAAACTAATGAAAAACTGTTTTTT

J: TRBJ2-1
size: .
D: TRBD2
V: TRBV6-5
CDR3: CASRLAGGPYNEQFF
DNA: TGTGCCAGCAGGCTAGCGGGAGGGCCCTACAATGAGCAGTTCTTC

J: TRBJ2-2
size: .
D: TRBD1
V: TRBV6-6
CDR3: CASSLTGAANTGELFF
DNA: TGTGCCAGCAGTCTTACAGGGGCGGCGAACACCGGGGAGCTGTTTTTT

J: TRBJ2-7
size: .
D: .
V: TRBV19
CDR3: CASSLGAYYEQYF
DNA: TGTGCCAGTAGTCTAGGGGCCTATTACGAGCAGTACTTC

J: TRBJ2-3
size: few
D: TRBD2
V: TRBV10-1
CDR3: CASSESGGTDTQYF
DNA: TGCGCCAGCAGTGAGTCGGGGGGGACAGATACGCAGTATTTT

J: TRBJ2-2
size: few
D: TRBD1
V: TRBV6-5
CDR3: CASSYPGQGRTGELFF
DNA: TGTGCCAGCAGTTACCCGGGACAGGGGCGTACCGGGGAGCTGTTTTTT

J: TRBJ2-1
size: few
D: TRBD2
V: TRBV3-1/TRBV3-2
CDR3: CASSQGGSSYNEQFF
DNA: TGTGCCAGCAGCCAAGGCGGGAGCTCCTACAATGAGCAGTTCTTC

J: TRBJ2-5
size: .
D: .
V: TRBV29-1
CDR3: CSVGGLRETQYF
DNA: TGCAGCGTTGGGGGGCTACGGGAGACCCAGTACTTC

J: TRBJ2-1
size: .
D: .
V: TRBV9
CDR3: CASSVAGKGPGEQFF
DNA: TGTGCCAGCAGCGTAGCTGGCAAAGGTCCGGGGGAGCAGTTCTTC

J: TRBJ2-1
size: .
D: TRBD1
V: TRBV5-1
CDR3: CASSGRTGAYNEQFF
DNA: TGCGCCAGCTCCGGAAGGACAGGGGCCTACAATGAGCAGTTCTTC

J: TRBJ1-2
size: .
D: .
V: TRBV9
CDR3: CASSVGGGGGKLLGYTF
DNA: TGTGCCAGCAGCGTAGGTGGGGGTGGAGGGAAGCTTCTTGGCTACACCTTC

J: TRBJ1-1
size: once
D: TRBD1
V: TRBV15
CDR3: CATSRGDRDTEAFF
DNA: TGTGCCACCAGCAGAGGGGACAGGGATACTGAAGCTTTCTTT

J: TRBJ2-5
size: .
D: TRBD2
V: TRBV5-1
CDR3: CASSFYGTSGSFRRETQYF
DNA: TGCGCCAGCAGCTTCTACGGGACTAGCGGGAGTTTTCGTCGGGAGACCCAGTACTTC

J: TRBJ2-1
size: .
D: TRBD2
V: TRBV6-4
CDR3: CASSDSGTSGRNEQFF
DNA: TGTGCCAGCAGTGACTCCGGGACTAGCGGGAGAAATGAGCAGTTCTTC

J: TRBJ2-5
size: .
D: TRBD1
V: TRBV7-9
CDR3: CASSSGQGREETQYF
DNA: TGTGCCAGCAGCTCTGGACAGGGGAGGGAAGAGACCCAGTACTTC

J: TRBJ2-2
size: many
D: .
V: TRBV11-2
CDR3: CASSLEGRANTGELFF
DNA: TGTGCCAGCAGCTTAGAAGGGCGGGCTAACACCGGGGAGCTGTTTTTT

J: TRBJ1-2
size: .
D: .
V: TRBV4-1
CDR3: CASSQEGGLGYTF
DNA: TGCGCCAGCAGCCAAGAGGGGGGGCTTGGCTACACCTTC

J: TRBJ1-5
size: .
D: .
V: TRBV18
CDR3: CASSPIPGGYYSNQPQHF
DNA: TGTGCCAGCTCACCAATCCCGGGGGGCTACTATAGCAATCAGCCCCAGCATTTT

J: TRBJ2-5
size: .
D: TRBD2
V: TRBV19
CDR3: CASRDPSGGQETQYF
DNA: TGTGCCAGTCGCGACCCTAGCGGGGGACAAGAGACCCAGTACTTC

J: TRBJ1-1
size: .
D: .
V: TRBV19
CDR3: CASTWTRDTEAFF
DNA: TGTGCCAGCACCTGGACCAGGGACACTGAAGCTTTCTTT

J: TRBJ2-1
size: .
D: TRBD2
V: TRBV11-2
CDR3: CASSSLAGGYNEQFF
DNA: TGTGCCAGCAGCTCACTAGCGGGAGGGTACAATGAGCAGTTCTTC

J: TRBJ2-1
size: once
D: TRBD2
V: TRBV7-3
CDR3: CASSSGTSGTISSYNEQFF
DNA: TGTGCCAGCAGCTCCGGGACTAGCGGGACCATCAGCTCCTACAATGAGCAGTTCTTC

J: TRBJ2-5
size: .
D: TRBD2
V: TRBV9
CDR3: CASSAARGGSETQYF
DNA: TGTGCCAGCAGCGCCGCCCGTGGCGGGAGTGAGACCCAGTACTTC